Presented here are 21 T cell receptor beta chains from one specimen sequenced in a study of blood T cell repertoires in COVID-19. TCRdb's copy holds only in-frame clones and misses some; the assay was immunoSEQ multiplex PCR. The sample has under 200,000 clones, 85% to 90% seen once; the top ten hold approximately 5.5%. The sample taken for sequencing was peripheral blood. The receptors were gathered from a man aged 40-49 years with active or convalescent COVID-19.

This clone has just a few counts. V and J are TRBV6-1 and TRBJ1-4; 7 nucleotides line up with TRBD1. The CDR3 totals 16 residues. Germline V gives CDR1 MNHNS, CDR2 SASEGT. Unmatched junction bases numbered 11, after V lost 3 bases and J lost 7 bases. The CDR3 region is CASSDFFGDSGEKLFF. CDR3 DNA: TGTGCCAGCAGTGATTTTTTTGGGGACAGCGGTGAAAAACTGTTTTTT.

The chain joins TRBV7-2 to TRBJ1-4; D remains ambiguous. Germline loops: CDR1 SGHTA, CDR2 FQGNSA. There are 15 residues in the CDR3. The V end lost 5 bases, the J end lost 2 bases, and 12 bases lay between the germline ends. CDR3 loop: CASSLRRSTNEKLFF. The DNA for the CDR3 is TGTGCCAGCAGCCTGAGGAGGAGTACTAATGAAAAACTGTTTTTT.

This clone was seen a few times. The V call is TRBV2, the J call TRBJ1-5; a weak D match, TRBD1 (6 bases). Germline assignment: CDR1 SNHLY and CDR2 FYNNEI. V was pared by 2 bases and J by 2 bases, with 10 bases between. The CDR3 has 15 amino acids. The CDR3 is CASSEQGTGNQPQHF. The CDR3 DNA is TGTGCCAGCAGTGAACAGGGGACGGGCAATCAGCCCCAGCATTTT.

V usage is TRBV3-1 (or the pseudogene TRBV3-2) and J usage is TRBJ1-2, with D maybe TRBD1 (6 bases). Trimming left V 1 base short and J 8 bases short, with 17 bases between. Germline V gene sequence: CDR1 LGHDT, CDR2 YNNKEL (reference sequence). This CDR3 is built from 15 residues. CDR3: CASSQALQGIRGYTF. The CDR3 DNA reads as TGTGCCAGCAGCCAAGCGTTACAGGGAATACGAGGCTACACCTTC.

The chain recombines TRBV11-2 with TRBJ2-5; D is perhaps TRBD2 (7 bases). V dropped 4 bases and J dropped 4 bases, with 16 bases sitting between them. The CDR3 length is 15 residues. The germline CDR1 and CDR2 sequences are SGHAT and FQNNGV. The DNA for the CDR3 is TGTGCCAGCAGCTCAGAAGGGGGGGGAAGAGAGACCCAGTACTTC. It translates to CASSSEGGGRETQYF.

The gene calls are TRBV7-6 and TRBJ1-2; the match to TRBD1 covers 8 bases. Trimming cost V 5 bases and J 8 bases; bases outside gene matches: 13. CDR3 length: 15 amino acids. Per germline, CDR1 SGHVS and CDR2 FNYEAQ. The chain's CDR3 is CASSPWGRTGWGYTF. CDR3 DNA sequence: TGTGCCAGCAGCCCCTGGGGGCGGACAGGGTGGGGCTACACCTTC.

The chain uses TRBV6-6 and TRBJ1-3; 7 bases map to TRBD1. The ends lost 5 bases at V and 7 bases at J; junction bases unmatched: 8. Germline CDR1 MNHNY, CDR2 SVGAGI (reference sequence). The length of the CDR3 is 14 residues. DNA of the CDR3: TGTGCCAGCAGTCGACAGGGTCGGGAGAACACCATATATTTT. Encoded protein: CASSRQGRENTIYF.

The V call is TRBV27, the J call TRBJ2-7; D is uncertain. CDR1 and CDR2 from the germline V gene are MNHEY and SMNVEV (reference sequence). Trimming shortened V by 5 bases and J by 4 bases, and 12 bases separated the two germline ends. The CDR3 has 13 residues. The CDR3: CASSPLTFYEQYF. DNA of the CDR3: TGTGCCAGCAGTCCCCTGACATTTTACGAGCAGTACTTC.

The chain uses TRBV27 and TRBJ2-7; 8 bases align to TRBD1. This CDR3 has 16 amino acids. CDR1 is MNHEY, CDR2 SMNVEV, per germline (reference sequence). The J segment lost 0 bases and the V segment lost 4 bases, leaving 8 bases of the junction unmatched. DNA for the CDR3: TGTGCCAGCAGTTCCGACAGGGACAGGCTCTCCTACGAGCAGTACTTC. It is translated as CASSSDRDRLSYEQYF.

CDR3 coding DNA: TGTGCCAGCAGCGCAGGGGCAGGGTTAATTCAAGAGACCCAGTACTTC. It yields the protein CASSAGAGLIQETQYF. This rearrangement joins TRBV4-2 to TRBJ2-5; a possible D gene is TRBD1 (6 bases). The germline V gene has CDR1 LGHNA and CDR2 YNFKEQ. The germline V and J ends were trimmed by 5 bases and 2 bases, with 18 bases remaining between them. This CDR3 is 16 amino acids long.

This clone was detected ten times or more. CDR3 DNA: TGCAGTGCTAGTAGCCCATCTACGACGGAGGGAGAGCAGTACTTC. This translates into CSASSPSTTEGEQYF. The chain combines TRBV20-1 with TRBJ2-7, with a weak D call TRBD2 (6 bases). CDR1 DFQATT and CDR2 SNEGSKA come from the germline V gene (reference sequence). With 3 bases removed from V and 7 bases from J, the gap between germline ends came to 22 bases. The CDR3 consists of 15 residues.

This clone was counted a few times. The chain is built from TRBV4-1 and TRBJ2-2, with 9 bases that match TRBD2. V dropped 1 base and J dropped 6; count of bases not matched to a gene: 6. The CDR3 has 16 residues. Germline V gene lookup returns CDR1 MGHRA and CDR2 YSYEKL. CDR3 sequence: CASSQGGGGASGELFF. The DNA of the CDR3 is TGCGCCAGCAGCCAAGGTGGCGGGGGGGCCTCCGGGGAGCTGTTTTTT.

The genes are TRBV7-2 and TRBJ2-3; 14 bases align to TRBD2. The CDR3 sequence is 17 residues long. V gave up 5 bases and J gave up 5 bases; unmatched junction bases: 9. Germline V CDR1 and CDR2: SGHTA, FQGNSA. This CDR3 is CASSLTSGGAVKDTQYF. The CDR3 coding sequence is TGTGCCAGCAGCCTGACTAGCGGGGGGGCAGTTAAAGATACGCAGTATTTT.

The chain uses TRBV28 and TRBJ1-2; 8 bases line up with TRBD1. The V gene end was trimmed by 6 bases and the J gene end by 2 bases; junction bases not matched to a gene: 5. The CDR3 sequence is 14 residues long. In germline, CDR1 is MDHEN, CDR2 SYDVKM. The CDR3 spells CASRNRGVNYGYTF. The DNA of the CDR3 is TGTGCCAGCAGGAACAGGGGGGTCAACTATGGCTACACCTTC.

This rearrangement joins TRBV7-2 to TRBJ1-6; 7 bases are shared with TRBD1. Germline assignment: CDR1 SGHTA and CDR2 FQGNSA. The CDR3 has 16 amino acids. J gave up 5 bases and V 5 bases, and 9 bases lay outside the gene matches. CDR3 DNA: TGTGCCAGCAGCCCTAGAGTCGGACAGGATAATTCACCCCTCCACTTT. It is translated as CASSPRVGQDNSPLHF.

V usage is TRBV27 and J usage is TRBJ2-7; 9 nucleotides align to TRBD2. CDR3 size: 14 residues. The J segment lost 0 bases and the V segment lost 6 bases, leaving 3 bases of the junction unmatched. Germline V lookup: CDR1 MNHEY, CDR2 SMNVEV (reference sequence). The CDR3 DNA reads as TGTGCCAGCAGAGTAGCGGGAGCCTCCTACGAGCAGTACTTC. Residues: CASRVAGASYEQYF.

The CDR3 nucleotides are TGTGCCAGTAGTACCCCTCGGACAGGACCAGCAACCCAGTACTTC. It specifies CASSTPRTGPATQYF. V is TRBV19 and J is TRBJ2-5; 7 bases agree with TRBD1. The CDR3 loop spans 15 amino acids. V shed 4 bases and J 8 bases; nucleotides not matched to a gene: 13. Germline V gives CDR1 LNHDA, CDR2 SQIVND (reference sequence).

J is TRBJ2-4 and V is TRBV10-2; unclear D gene. The CDR3 loop spans 14 amino acids. Trimming cost V 3 bases and J 0 bases, with 6 bases left between them. Per the germline V gene, CDR1 is WSHSY and CDR2 is SAAADI. The DNA of the CDR3 is TGCGCCAGCAGTGAAGAGTTAGCCAAAAACATTCAGTACTTC. It is translated as CASSEELAKNIQYF.

This chain links TRBV29-1 with TRBJ2-2; TRBD1 matches 7 bases. Trimming took 7 bases from V and 6 from J; bases not matched to a gene: 5. The CDR3 runs 12 residues. Germline CDR1 is SQVTM and CDR2 is ANQGSEA. The chain's CDR3 is CSGGQHSGELFF. CDR3 DNA: TGCAGCGGGGGACAGCATTCCGGGGAGCTGTTTTTT.

The rearrangement joins TRBV7-2 to TRBJ1-6; the match to TRBD1 covers 11 bases. Germline assignment: CDR1 SGHTA and CDR2 FQGNSA. There are 15 residues in the CDR3. V trimming: 5 bases; J trimming: 7 bases; junction bases outside the gene matches: 4. CDR3: CASSDGQGANSPLHF. The CDR3 DNA follows: TGTGCCAGCAGCGACGGACAGGGGGCGAATTCACCCCTCCACTTT. Together with reference TRBV7-2 and TRBJ1-6, the CDR3 gives the full variable domain: GAGVSQSPSNKVTEKGKDVELRCDPISGHTALYWYRQSLGQGLEFLIYFQGNSAPDKSGLPSDRFSAERTGGSVSTLTIQRTQQEDSAVYLCASSDGQGANSPLHFGNGTRLTVT.

V usage is TRBV6-5 and J usage is TRBJ1-2, with D perhaps TRBD1 (6 bases). The length of the CDR3 is 11 residues. Trimming removed 8 bases at V and 4 bases at J, with 8 bases between. Germline V gene sequence: CDR1 MNHEY, CDR2 SVGAGI. CDR3 in DNA: TGTGCCAGCGGGGGCCCCTATGGCTACACCTTC. Translating it yields CASGGPYGYTF.